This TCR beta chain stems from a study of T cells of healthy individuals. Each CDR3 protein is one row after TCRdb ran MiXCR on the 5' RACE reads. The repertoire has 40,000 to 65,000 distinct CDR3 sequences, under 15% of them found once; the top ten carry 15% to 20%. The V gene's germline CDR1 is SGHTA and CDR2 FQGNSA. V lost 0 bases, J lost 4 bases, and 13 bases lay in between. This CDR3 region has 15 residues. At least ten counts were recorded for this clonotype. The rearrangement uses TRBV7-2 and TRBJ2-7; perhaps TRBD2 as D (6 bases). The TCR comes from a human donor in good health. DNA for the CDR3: TGTGCCAGCAGCTTAGCTGGGGGGTATCAATACGAGCAGTACTTC. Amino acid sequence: CASSLAGGYQYEQYF.